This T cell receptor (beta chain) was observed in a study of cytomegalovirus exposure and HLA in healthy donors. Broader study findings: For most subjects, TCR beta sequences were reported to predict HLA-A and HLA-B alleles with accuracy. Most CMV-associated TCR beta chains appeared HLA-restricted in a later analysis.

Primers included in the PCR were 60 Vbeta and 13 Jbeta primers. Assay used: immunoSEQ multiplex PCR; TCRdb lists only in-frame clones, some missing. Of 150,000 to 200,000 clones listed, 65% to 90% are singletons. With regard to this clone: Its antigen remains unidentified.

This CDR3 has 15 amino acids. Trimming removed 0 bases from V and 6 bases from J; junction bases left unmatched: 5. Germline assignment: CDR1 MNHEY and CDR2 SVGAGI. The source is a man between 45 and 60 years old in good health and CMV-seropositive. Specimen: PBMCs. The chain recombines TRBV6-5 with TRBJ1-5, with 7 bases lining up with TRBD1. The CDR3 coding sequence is TGTGCCAGCAGTTACTCAAGACAGGGAACTCAGCCCCAGCATTTT. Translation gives CASSYSRQGTQPQHF.